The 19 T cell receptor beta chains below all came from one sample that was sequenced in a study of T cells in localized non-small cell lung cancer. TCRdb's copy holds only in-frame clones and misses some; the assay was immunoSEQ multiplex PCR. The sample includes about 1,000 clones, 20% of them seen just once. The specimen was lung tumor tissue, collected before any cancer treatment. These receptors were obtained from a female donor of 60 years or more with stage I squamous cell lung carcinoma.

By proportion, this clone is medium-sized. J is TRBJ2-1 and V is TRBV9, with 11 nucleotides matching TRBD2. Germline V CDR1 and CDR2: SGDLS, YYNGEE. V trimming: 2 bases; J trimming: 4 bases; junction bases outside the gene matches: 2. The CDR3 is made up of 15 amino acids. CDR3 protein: CASSVGTSGYNEQFF. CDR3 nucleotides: TGTGCCAGCAGCGTGGGGACTAGCGGATACAATGAGCAGTTCTTC. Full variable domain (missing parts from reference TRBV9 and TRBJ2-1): DSGVTQTPKHLITATGQRVTLRCSPRSGDLSVYWYQQSLDQGLQFLIQYYNGEERAKGNILERFSAQQFPDLHSELNLSSLELGDSALYFCASSVGTSGYNEQFFGPGTRLTVL.

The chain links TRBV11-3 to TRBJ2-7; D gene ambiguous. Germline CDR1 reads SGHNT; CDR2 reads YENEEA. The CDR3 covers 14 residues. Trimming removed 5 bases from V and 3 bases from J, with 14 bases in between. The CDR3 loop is CASSAHLENYEQYF. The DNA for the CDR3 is TGTGCCAGCAGCGCCCACCTCGAGAACTACGAGCAGTACTTC.

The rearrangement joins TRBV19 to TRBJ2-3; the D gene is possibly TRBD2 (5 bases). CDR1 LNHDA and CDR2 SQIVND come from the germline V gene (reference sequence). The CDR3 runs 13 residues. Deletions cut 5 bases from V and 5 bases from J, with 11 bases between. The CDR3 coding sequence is TGTGCCAGTAGTCCCGGGGTGCGAGATACGCAGTATTTT. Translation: CASSPGVRDTQYF.

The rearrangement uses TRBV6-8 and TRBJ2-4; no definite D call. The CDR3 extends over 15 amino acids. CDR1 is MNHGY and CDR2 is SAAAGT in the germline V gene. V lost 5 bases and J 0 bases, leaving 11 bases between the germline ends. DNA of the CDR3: TGTGCCAGCAGTGTAACAACACTAGCCAAAAACATTCAGTACTTC. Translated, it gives CASSVTTLAKNIQYF.

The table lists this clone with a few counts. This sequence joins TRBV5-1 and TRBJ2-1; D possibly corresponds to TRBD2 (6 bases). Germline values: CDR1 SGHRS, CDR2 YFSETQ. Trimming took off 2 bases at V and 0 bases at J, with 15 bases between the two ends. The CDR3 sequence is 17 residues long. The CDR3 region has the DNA TGCGCCAGCAGCTTACCCCGGGACTTGAGCTCCTACAATGAGCAGTTCTTC. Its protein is CASSLPRDLSSYNEQFF.

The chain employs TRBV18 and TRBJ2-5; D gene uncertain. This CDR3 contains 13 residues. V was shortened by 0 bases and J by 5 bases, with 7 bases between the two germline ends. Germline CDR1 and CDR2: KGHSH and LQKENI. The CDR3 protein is CASSPPRMETQYF. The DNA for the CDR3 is TGTGCCAGCTCACCACCCCGAATGGAGACCCAGTACTTC.

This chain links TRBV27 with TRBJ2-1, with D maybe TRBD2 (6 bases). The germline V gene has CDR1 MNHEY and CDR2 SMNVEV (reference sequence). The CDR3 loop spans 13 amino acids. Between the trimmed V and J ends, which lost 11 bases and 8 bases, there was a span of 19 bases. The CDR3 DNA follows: TGTGCCGGAGGGAGAGGGGTCTTGGATGAGCAGTTCTTC. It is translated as CAGGRGVLDEQFF.

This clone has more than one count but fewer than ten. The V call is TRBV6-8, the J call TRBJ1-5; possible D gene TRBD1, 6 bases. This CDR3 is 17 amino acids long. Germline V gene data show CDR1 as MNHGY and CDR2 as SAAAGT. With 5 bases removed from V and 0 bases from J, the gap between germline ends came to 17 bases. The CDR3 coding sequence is TGTGCCAGCAGTCCTATGTCGGGGGCTCGTAGCAATCAGCCCCAGCATTTT. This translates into CASSPMSGARSNQPQHF.

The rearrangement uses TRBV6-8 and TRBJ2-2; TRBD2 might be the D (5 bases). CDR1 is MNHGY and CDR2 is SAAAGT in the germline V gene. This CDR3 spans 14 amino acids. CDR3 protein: CANRPGRSTGELFF. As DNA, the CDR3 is TGTGCGAACCGACCGGGAAGAAGCACCGGGGAGCTGTTTTTT.

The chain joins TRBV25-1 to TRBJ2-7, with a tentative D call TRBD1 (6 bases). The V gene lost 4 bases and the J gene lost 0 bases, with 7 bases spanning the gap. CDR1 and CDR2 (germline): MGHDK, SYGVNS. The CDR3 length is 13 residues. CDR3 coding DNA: TGTGCCAGCAGTGCGGACAGCTCCTACGAGCAGTACTTC. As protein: CASSADSSYEQYF.

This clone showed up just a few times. CDR3 DNA sequence: TGTGCCAGTAGTCCCCCCCCCGACAGGGGGGTATATGGCTACACCTTC. Its protein product is CASSPPPDRGVYGYTF. The chain recombines TRBV19 with TRBJ1-2, with 9 bases lining up with TRBD1. V lost 5 bases to trimming and J lost 5 bases; unmatched junction nucleotides: 12. The length of the CDR3 is 16 residues. CDR1 LNHDA and CDR2 SQIVND come from the germline V gene (reference sequence).

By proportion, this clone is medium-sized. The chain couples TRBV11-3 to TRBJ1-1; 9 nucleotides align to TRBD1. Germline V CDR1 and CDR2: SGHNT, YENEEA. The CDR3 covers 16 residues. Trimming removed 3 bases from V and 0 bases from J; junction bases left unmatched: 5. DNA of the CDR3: TGTGCCAGCAGCTTGGGACAGGGACTAATGAACACTGAAGCTTTCTTT. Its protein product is CASSLGQGLMNTEAFF.

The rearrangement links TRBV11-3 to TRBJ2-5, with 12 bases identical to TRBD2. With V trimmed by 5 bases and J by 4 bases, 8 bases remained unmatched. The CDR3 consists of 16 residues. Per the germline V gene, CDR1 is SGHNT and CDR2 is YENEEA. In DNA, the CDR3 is TGTGCCAGCAGCATGACGACTAGCGGGAGAGGAGAGACCCAGTACTTC. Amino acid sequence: CASSMTTSGRGETQYF.

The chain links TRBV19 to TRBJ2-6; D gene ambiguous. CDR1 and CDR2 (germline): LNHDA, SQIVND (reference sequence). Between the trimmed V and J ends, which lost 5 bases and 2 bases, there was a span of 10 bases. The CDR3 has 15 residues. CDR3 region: CASSVKTPGANVLTF. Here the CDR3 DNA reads TGTGCCAGTAGTGTGAAGACACCTGGGGCCAACGTCCTGACTTTC.

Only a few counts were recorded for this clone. Here the CDR3 DNA reads TGTGCCAGCATCCCACAGGGGACTGGAAACACCATATATTTT. Protein: CASIPQGTGNTIYF. The chain employs TRBV12-5 and TRBJ1-3, with 7 bases that match TRBD1. CDR1 and CDR2 from the germline V gene are LGHNT and FRNRAP. CDR3 size: 14 residues.

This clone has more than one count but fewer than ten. CDR3 nucleotides: TGTGCCAGCAGCCAAGGAAGCTCTGGAAACACCATATATTTT. Residues: CASSQGSSGNTIYF. The chain uses TRBV14 and TRBJ1-3; D remains ambiguous. The V end lost 1 base, the J end lost 0 bases, and 4 bases lay between the germline ends. The CDR3 is 14 residues long. Germline CDR1 reads SGHDN; CDR2 reads FVKESK.

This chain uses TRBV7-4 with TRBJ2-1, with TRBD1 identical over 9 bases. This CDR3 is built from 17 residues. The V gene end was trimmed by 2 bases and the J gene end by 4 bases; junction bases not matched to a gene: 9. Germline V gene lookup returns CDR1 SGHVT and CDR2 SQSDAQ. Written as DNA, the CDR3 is TGTGCCAGCAGCTTAACGCCGGGACAGGGCCAATACAATGAGCAGTTCTTC. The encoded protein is CASSLTPGQGQYNEQFF. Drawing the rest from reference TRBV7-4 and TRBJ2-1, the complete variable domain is GAGVSQSPRYKVAKRGRDVALRCDSISGHVTLYWYRQTLGQGSEVLTYSQSDAQRDKSGRPSGRFSAERPERSVSTLKIQRTEQGDSAVYLCASSLTPGQGQYNEQFFGPGTRLTVL.

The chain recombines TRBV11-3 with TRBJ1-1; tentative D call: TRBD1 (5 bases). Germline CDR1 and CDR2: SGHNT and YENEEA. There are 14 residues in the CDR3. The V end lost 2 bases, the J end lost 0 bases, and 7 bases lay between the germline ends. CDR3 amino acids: CASSLSGLNTEAFF. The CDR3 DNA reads TGTGCCAGCAGCTTATCAGGGCTGAACACTGAAGCTTTCTTT.

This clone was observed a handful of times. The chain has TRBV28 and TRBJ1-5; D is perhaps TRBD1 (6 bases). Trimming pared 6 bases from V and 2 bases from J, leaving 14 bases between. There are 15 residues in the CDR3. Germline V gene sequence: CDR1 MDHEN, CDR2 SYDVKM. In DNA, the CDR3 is TGTGCCAGCAGCTCACAGGGAGGCGGCAATCAGCCCCAGCATTTT. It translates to CASSSQGGGNQPQHF.